This T cell receptor (beta chain) was captured in a study of STAT3 mutations in large granular lymphocyte leukemia. Study context: Immunosuppressive therapy was given to more than half of T-LGLL patients. Study-level points and caveats: Every T-cell large granular lymphocyte leukemia patient had at least one immunodominant TCR beta clonotype.

The table came from immunoSEQ multiplex PCR; TCRdb's copy has only in-frame clones and leaves some out. The sample consists of 7,000 to 9,500 clones, under 85% of them appearing once. Between the trimmed V and J ends, which lost 3 bases and 7 bases, there was a span of 18 bases. The CDR3 covers 15 residues. Germline CDR1 LNHNV, CDR2 YYDKDF (reference sequence). This clone was observed a few times. Antigen specificity is unknown. The chain uses TRBV15 and TRBJ1-2, with a tentative D call TRBD1 (6 bases). What was sequenced was peripheral blood mononuclear cells. This receptor was taken from a woman aged 40 to 49 with T-cell large granular lymphocyte leukemia. Some clones in this sample may be carry-over from other donors' samples. Here the CDR3 reads CATSREPQGRSGYTF. CDR3 sequence (DNA): TGTGCCACCAGCAGGGAACCCCAGGGGCGCTCTGGCTACACCTTC. Using reference TRBV15 and TRBJ1-2 for the parts outside the CDR3, the full variable domain is DAMVIQNPRYQVTQFGKPVTLSCSQTLNHNVMYWYQQKSSQAPKLLFHYYDKDFNNEADTPDNFQSRRPNTSFCFLDIRSPGLGDTAMYLCATSREPQGRSGYTFGSGTRLTVV.